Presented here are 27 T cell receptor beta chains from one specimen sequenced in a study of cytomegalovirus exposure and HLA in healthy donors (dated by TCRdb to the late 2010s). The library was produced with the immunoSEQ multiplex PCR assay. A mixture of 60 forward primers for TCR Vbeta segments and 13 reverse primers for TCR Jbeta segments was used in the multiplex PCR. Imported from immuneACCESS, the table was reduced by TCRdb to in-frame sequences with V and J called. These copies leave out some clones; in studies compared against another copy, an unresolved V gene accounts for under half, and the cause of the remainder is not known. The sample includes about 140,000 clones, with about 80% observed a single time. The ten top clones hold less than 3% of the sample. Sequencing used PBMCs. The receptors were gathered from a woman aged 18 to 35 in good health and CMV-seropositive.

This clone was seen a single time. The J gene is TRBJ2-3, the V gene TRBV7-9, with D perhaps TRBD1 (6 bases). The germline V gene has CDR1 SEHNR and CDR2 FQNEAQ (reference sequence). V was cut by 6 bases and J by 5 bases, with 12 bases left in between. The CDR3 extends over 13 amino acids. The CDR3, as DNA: TGTGCCAGCAGGCGGACAGTCTTAGATACGCAGTATTTT. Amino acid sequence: CASRRTVLDTQYF.

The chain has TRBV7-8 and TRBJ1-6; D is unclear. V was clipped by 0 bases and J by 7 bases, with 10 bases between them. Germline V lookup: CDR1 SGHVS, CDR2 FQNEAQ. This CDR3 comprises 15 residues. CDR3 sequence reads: CASSLARIPNSPLHF. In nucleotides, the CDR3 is TGTGCCAGCAGCTTAGCGCGGATACCGAATTCACCCCTCCACTTT.

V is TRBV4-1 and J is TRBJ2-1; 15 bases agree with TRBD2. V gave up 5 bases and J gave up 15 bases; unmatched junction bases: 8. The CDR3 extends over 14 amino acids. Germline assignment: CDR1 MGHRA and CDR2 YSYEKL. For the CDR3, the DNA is TGCGCCAGCAGCTGGGGGACTAGCGGGGGGCCCTGGTTCTTC. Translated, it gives CASSWGTSGGPWFF.

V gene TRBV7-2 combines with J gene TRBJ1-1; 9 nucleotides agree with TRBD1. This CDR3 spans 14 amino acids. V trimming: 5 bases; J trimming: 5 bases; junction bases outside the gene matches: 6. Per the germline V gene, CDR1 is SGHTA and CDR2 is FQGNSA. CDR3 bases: TGTGCCAGCAGCCTGGGACAGGGTCGTACTGAAGCTTTCTTT. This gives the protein CASSLGQGRTEAFF. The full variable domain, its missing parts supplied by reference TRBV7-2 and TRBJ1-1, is GAGVSQSPSNKVTEKGKDVELRCDPISGHTALYWYRQSLGQGLEFLIYFQGNSAPDKSGLPSDRFSAERTGGSVSTLTIQRTQQEDSAVYLCASSLGQGRTEAFFGQGTRLTVV.

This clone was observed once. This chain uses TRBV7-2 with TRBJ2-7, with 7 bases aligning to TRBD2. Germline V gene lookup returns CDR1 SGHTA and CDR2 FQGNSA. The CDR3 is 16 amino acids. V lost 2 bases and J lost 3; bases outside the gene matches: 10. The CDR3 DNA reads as TGTGCCAGCAGCTTACCCCAGGGAGGGGCTGGCTACGAGCAGTACTTC. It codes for CASSLPQGGAGYEQYF.

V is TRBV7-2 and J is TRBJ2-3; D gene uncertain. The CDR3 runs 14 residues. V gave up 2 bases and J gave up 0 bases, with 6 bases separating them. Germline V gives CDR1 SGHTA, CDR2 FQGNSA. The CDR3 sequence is CASSLRHSTDTQYF. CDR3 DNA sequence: TGTGCCAGCAGCTTACGACATAGCACAGATACGCAGTATTTT. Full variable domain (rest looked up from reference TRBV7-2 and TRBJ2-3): GAGVSQSPSNKVTEKGKDVELRCDPISGHTALYWYRQSLGQGLEFLIYFQGNSAPDKSGLPSDRFSAERTGGSVSTLTIQRTQQEDSAVYLCASSLRHSTDTQYFGPGTRLTVL.

The CDR3 sequence is CASRPRLLSTDTQYF. Written as DNA, the CDR3 is TGTGCCAGCAGGCCGAGACTCCTTAGCACAGATACGCAGTATTTT. The rearrangement uses TRBV28 and TRBJ2-3; D gene ambiguous. Germline lookup yields CDR1 MDHEN and CDR2 SYDVKM. V gave up 6 bases and J gave up 0 bases, with 13 bases separating them. The CDR3 is made up of 15 amino acids.

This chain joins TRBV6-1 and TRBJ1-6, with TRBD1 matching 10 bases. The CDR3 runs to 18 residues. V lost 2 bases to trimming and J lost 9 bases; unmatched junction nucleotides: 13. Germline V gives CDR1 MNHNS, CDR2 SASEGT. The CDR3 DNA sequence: TGTGCCAGCAGTGAAAGTAGGACAGGGGGTTGGAGTAGTTCACCCCTCCACTTT. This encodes CASSESRTGGWSSSPLHF.

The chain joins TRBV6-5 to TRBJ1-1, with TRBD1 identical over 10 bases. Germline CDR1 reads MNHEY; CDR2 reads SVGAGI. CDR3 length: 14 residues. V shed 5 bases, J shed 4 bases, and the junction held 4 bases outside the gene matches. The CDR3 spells CASSGTGESTEAFF. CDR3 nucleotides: TGTGCCAGCAGTGGGACAGGGGAGAGCACTGAAGCTTTCTTT.

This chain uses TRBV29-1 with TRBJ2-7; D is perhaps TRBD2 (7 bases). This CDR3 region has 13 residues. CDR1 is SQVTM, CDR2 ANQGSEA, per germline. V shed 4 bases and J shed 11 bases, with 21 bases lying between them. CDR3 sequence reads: CSVGGARGSLEYF. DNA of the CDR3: TGCAGCGTTGGGGGGGCGCGGGGGAGCCTTGAGTACTTC.

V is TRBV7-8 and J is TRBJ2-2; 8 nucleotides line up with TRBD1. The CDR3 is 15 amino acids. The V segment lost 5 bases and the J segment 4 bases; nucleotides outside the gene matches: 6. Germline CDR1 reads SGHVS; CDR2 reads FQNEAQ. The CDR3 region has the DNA TGTGCCAGCAGCGCTGGGACAGGCCGCACCGGGGAGCTGTTTTTT. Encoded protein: CASSAGTGRTGELFF. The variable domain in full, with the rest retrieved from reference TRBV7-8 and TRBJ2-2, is GAGVSQSPRYKVAKRGQDVALRCDPISGHVSLFWYQQALGQGPEFLTYFQNEAQLDKSGLPSDRFFAERPEGSVSTLKIQRTQQEDSAVYLCASSAGTGRTGELFFGEGSRLTVL.

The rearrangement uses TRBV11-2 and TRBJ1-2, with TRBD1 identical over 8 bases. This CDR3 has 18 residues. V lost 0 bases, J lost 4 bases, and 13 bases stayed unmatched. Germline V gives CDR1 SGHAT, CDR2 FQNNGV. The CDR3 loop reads CASSLDRGQGLSIYGYTF. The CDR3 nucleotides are TGTGCCAGCAGCTTAGATCGCGGACAGGGCCTATCTATCTATGGCTACACCTTC. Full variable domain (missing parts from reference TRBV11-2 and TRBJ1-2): EAGVAQSPRYKIIEKRQSVAFWCNPISGHATLYWYQQILGQGPKLLIQFQNNGVVDDSQLPKDRFSAERLKGVDSTLKIQPAKLEDSAVYLCASSLDRGQGLSIYGYTFGSGTRLTVV.

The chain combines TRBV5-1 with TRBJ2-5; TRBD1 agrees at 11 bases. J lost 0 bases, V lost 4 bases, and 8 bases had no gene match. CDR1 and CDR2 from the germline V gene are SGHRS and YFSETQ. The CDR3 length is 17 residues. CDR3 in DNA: TGCGCCAGCAGCCCCGAAGGACAGGGGGCCTACCAAGAGACCCAGTACTTC. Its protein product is CASSPEGQGAYQETQYF.

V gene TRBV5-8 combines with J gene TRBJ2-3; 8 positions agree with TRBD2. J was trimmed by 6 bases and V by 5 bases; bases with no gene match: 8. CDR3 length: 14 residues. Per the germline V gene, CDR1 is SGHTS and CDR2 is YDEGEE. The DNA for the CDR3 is TGTGCCAGCAGTTCCGGGACTAGTAGGGATACGCAGTATTTT. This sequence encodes CASSSGTSRDTQYF.

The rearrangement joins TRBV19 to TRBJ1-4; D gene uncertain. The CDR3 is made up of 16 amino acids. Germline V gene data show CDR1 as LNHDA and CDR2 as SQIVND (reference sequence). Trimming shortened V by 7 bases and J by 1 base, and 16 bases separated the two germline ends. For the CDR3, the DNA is TGTGCCAGTACCGCTTCACGGGGTGGAACTAATGAAAAACTGTTTTTT. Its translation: CASTASRGGTNEKLFF.

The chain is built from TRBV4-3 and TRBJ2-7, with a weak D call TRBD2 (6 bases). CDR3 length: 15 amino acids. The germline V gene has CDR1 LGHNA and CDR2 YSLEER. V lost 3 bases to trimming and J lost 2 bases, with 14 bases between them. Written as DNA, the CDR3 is TGCGCCAGCAGCCAGGCTAGCGCCTCCCCCTACGAGCAGTACTTC. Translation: CASSQASASPYEQYF.

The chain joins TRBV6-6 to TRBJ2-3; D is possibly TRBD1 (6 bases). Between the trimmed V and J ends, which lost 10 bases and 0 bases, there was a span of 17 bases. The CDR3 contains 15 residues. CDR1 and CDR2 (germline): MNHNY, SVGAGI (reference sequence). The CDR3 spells CATESTGFSTDTQYF. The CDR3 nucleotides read TGTGCCACCGAATCAACAGGGTTCAGCACAGATACGCAGTATTTT.

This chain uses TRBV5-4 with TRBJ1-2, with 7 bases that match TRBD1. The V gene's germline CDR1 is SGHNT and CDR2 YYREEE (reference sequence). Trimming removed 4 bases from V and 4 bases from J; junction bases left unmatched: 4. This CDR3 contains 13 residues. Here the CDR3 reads CASSLDRVYGYTF. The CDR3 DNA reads TGTGCCAGCAGCCTCGACAGGGTCTATGGCTACACCTTC.

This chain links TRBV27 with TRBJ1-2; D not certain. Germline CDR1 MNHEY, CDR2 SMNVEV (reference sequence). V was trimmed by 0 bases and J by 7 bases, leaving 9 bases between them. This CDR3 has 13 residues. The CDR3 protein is CASSLSSQFGYTF. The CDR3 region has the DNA TGTGCCAGCAGTTTATCGTCCCAATTTGGCTACACCTTC.

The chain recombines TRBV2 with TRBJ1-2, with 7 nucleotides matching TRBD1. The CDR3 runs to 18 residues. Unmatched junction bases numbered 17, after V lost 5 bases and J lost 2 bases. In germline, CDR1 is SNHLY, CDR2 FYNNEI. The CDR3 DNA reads TGTGCCAGCAGTACCACCGGACAGGCGGCGGTCCTAAACTATGGCTACACCTTC. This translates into CASSTTGQAAVLNYGYTF.

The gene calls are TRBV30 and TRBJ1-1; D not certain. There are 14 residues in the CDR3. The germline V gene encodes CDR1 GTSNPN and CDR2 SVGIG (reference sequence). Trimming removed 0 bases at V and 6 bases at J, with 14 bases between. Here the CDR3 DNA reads TGTGCCTGGAGTGTACGGGCGGGTAGCCCTGAAGCTTTCTTT. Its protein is CAWSVRAGSPEAFF.

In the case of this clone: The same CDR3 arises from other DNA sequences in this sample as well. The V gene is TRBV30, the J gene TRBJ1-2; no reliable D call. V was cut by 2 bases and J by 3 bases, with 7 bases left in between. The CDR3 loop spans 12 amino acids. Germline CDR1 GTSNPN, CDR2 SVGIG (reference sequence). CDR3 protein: CAWSPRDYGYTF. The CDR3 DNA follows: TGTGCCTGGAGTCCCCGGGACTATGGCTACACCTTC.

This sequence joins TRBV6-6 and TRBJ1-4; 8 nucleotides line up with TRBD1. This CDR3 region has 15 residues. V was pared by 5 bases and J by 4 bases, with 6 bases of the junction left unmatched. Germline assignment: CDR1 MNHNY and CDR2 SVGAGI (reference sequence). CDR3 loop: CASSPRTGINEKLFF. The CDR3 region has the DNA TGTGCCAGCAGTCCCCGGACAGGGATTAATGAAAAACTGTTTTTT.

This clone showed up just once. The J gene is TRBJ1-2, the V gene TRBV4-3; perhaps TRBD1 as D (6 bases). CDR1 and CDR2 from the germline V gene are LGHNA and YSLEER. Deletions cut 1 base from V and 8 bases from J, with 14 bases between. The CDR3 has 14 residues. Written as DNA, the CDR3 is TGCGCCAGCAGCCAAGTGGGGGGGGGCAACGGCTACACCTTC. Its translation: CASSQVGGGNGYTF.

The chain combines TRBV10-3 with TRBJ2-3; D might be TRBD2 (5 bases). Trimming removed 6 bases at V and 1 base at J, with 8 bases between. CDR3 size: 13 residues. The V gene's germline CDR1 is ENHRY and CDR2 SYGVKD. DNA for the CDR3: TGTGCCATCAGGGGAGAGGGCACAGATACGCAGTATTTT. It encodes CAIRGEGTDTQYF.

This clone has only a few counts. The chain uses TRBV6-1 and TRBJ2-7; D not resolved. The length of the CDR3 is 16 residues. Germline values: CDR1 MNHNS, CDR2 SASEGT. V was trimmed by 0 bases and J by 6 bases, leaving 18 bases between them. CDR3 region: CASSEALGSPALEQYF. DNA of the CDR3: TGTGCCAGCAGTGAAGCGCTCGGGTCACCGGCACTCGAGCAGTACTTC.

DNA for the CDR3: TGTGCCAGCAGTGAAGCTCACGGGACATTACTCACCGGGGAGCTGTTTTTT. This sequence encodes CASSEAHGTLLTGELFF. This chain joins TRBV2 and TRBJ2-2; a weak D match, TRBD1 (6 bases). The V and J ends lost 0 bases and 4 bases respectively, with 15 bases between them. CDR1 and CDR2 (germline): SNHLY, FYNNEI. The CDR3 sequence is 17 residues long.